This paragraph reports one TCR beta chain. This clonotype came up many times. Its specific antigen is unknown. No base qualities exist here, and no much larger clone lies one base off it. Taken from cysteine to phenylalanine, the CDR3 has 14 residues. Only CDR3 DNA remains: 42 bases, in frame from the first base. V drops 2 bases and J drops 2 bases, leaving 8 bases in between. The germline V gene sets CDR1 to ENHRY and CDR2 to SYGVKD. To prepare the library, PCR was applied. These reads were obtained on an Illumina MiSeq. The Qiagen AllPrep DNA/RNA kit was used to purify total RNA. Before analysis, reads from multiple sequencing runs of the same library were pooled. Turning to the authors' computational methods: Reads were retained only if an exact TCR constant sequence was present, and the retained reads were trimmed to 150 nt and grouped according to their 12-nt molecular barcodes. Within each barcode group, reads were sub-clustered at a 15% Levenshtein threshold, and quality-weighted consensus sequences were built per RNA molecule. Non-functional sequences were removed, as were lower-count sequences one edit away from another. Based on fitting two negative binomial distributions, any barcode sub-cluster with under 20% of the maximum read count was discarded. The raw public data were reprocessed by TCRdb itself: fastp quality trimming at Q25, MiXCR clonotype calling, in-frame beta chains only. Every entry covers one CDR3 protein and lists the most common genes and DNA from its rows. For this entry, the V and J calls and clone size follow TCRdb and not the study's own pipeline. The sample data list some 40,000 distinct CDR3 sequences, and less than 20% of these were observed just once. Clones ranked in the top ten supply around 7% of the sample.

Naive CD8 T cells were FACS-sorted as CD8+CD4-CCR7+CD45RA+ on a BD FACSAria II into RLT Plus buffer. To compare sensitivity, a portion of naive CD8 T cell RNA was divided equally between MIDCIRS and a Smart-seq2-style 5'RACE protocol. CD8 T cells were enriched with RosetteSep CD8+ T Cell Enrichment Cocktail and Ficoll-Paque, followed by ACK red cell lysis. The data were obtained in a study of molecular identifiers for immune sequencing clone quantification (dated by TCRdb to between 2017 and 2018). For the wider study: For a replicate experiment, RNA from around 18,000 or 91,000 naive CD8 T cells was divided into five aliquots, and four of the five aliquots were sequenced. This methods study used CD8 T cells to benchmark TCR RNA copy counting and molecular-identifier clustering-based TCR repertoire sequencing (MIDCIRS).

Paper-wide results and their limitations: Clones above 20 RNA copies held over 99% of molecules in CMV-specific effector cells but under 1% in naive cells. Modeling estimated about 3 recovered TCR RNA copies per cell, compared with roughly 10 by digital PCR, which implies roughly 30% capture efficiency. A single cell's worth of spiked-in Jurkat TCR RNA was reported detectable even among 850,000 to 1,000,000 naive CD8 T cells. The sizes of highly expanded clones could end up underestimated when identical TCR molecules share a barcode. When barcode sub-clustering was not used, chimeric consensus sequences inflated TCR diversity, with chimeras reaching as high as 47%.

The source material was naive CD8+ T cells from blood, with Jurkat cell RNA spiked in. In the paper's terms, the cell subset or site label means: FACS-sorted CD8+CD4-CCR7+CD45RA+ naive T cells. The V and J segments used are TRBV10-3 and TRBJ2-3, with the D gene call left open. The sequence derives from a human donor in good health. Some libraries in this study had Jurkat cell RNA spiked in. At the DNA level, the sequence is TGTGCCATCAGTGAGCTAACGGACACAGATACGCAGTATTTT. Translated, it reads CAISELTDTDTQYF.